A selection of T cell receptor beta chains follows, all from one sample in a study of blood T cell repertoires in COVID-19. The repertoire was sequenced with immunoSEQ multiplex PCR; TCRdb's copy has only in-frame clones and lacks some. The table lists some 130,000 clones, roughly 90% of them singletons. The source material was peripheral blood. Receptor source: a middle-aged man with active COVID-19. CDR3s include the opening cysteine and the closing phenylalanine or tryptophan. D genes are given only for firm matches. For some rows the clone size is stated as once, few or many, or as a class when expanded; others skip it.

D,J,V,size,CDR3,DNA
TRBD1,TRBJ2-2,TRBV12-3/TRBV12-4,-,CASRTGPGELFF,TGTGCCAGTCGGACAGGGCCCGGGGAGCTGTTTTTT
-,TRBJ1-2,TRBV6-5,-,CASTPGGGSRGYTF,TGTGCCAGCACCCCGGGGGGGGGAAGCAGGGGCTACACCTTC
TRBD2,TRBJ2-7,TRBV3-1/TRBV3-2,few,CASSQGGTSGADLYF,TGTGCCAGCAGCCAAGGGGGGACTAGCGGGGCGGACCTATACTTC
TRBD2,TRBJ2-1,TRBV30,-,CAWSTSGNEQFF,TGTGCCTGGAGTACTAGCGGCAATGAGCAGTTCTTC
-,TRBJ1-6,TRBV20-1,-,CSASGGPGDNSPLHF,TGCAGTGCTAGTGGAGGCCCGGGGGATAATTCACCCCTCCACTTT
-,TRBJ1-4,TRBV19,-,CASSVQIGAQEKLFF,TGTGCCAGTAGTGTGCAGATAGGGGCCCAGGAAAAACTGTTTTTT
-,TRBJ2-1,TRBV9,-,CASSVVGGGGSYNEQFF,TGTGCCAGCAGCGTAGTTGGAGGGGGCGGATCCTACAATGAGCAGTTCTTC
-,TRBJ2-2,TRBV2,-,CASSGGLAWTGELFF,TGTGCCAGCAGTGGAGGCCTAGCCTGGACCGGGGAGCTGTTTTTT
TRBD1,TRBJ2-5,TRBV5-4,-,CASSLRTGGRETQYF,TGTGCCAGCAGCCTCCGGACAGGGGGCAGAGAGACCCAGTACTTC
TRBD2,TRBJ2-7,TRBV15,-,CATSRASGGSYEQYF,TGTGCCACCAGCAGAGCTAGCGGGGGCTCATACGAGCAGTACTTC
-,TRBJ2-2,TRBV19,-,CASSMRRTGELFF,TGTGCCAGTAGTATGAGGCGAACCGGGGAGCTGTTTTTT
-,TRBJ1-2,TRBV6-7,-,CASKQGGYGYTF,TGTGCCAGCAAGCAGGGTGGGTATGGCTACACCTTC
-,TRBJ2-3,TRBV19,-,CASSRGQEIRTDTQYF,TGTGCCAGTAGTAGGGGGCAGGAGATTCGCACAGATACGCAGTATTTT
TRBD1,TRBJ1-2,TRBV5-6,-,CASSFRDRHNYGYTF,TGTGCCAGCAGCTTCCGGGACAGGCATAACTATGGCTACACCTTC